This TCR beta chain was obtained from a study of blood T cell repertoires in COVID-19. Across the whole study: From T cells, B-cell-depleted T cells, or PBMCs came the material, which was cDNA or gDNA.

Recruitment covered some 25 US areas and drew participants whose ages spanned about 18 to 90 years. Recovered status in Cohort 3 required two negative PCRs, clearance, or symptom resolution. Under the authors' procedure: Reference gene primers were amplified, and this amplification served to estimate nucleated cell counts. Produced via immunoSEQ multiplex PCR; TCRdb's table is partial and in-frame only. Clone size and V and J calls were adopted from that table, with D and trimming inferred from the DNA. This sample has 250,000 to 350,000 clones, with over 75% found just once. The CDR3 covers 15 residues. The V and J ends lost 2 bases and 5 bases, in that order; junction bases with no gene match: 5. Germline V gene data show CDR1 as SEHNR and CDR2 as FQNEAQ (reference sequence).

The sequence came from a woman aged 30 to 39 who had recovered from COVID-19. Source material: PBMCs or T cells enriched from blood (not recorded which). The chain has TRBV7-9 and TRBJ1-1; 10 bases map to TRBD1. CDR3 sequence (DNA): TGTGCCAGCAGCTTATTTGGACAGGGGGGGACTGAAGCTTTCTTT. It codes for CASSLFGQGGTEAFF.